These T cell receptor beta chains were read from a single sample in a study of blood T cell repertoires in COVID-19. Here immunoSEQ multiplex PCR was the method, and the copy in TCRdb shows in-frame clones only, minus some. Among about 97,000 clones, roughly nine tenths were seen once, and the ten largest hold around a sixth. Sequencing input: peripheral blood. The receptors stem from a man aged 45-65 years with acute or convalescent COVID-19. Each CDR3 is given with its conserved first and last residue. Fields, in order: V gene, clone size, J gene, D gene, CDR3 protein, CDR3 DNA. The D gene is left open where the match is weak. Size tells how often a clone was seen (once, few, many) or the class of an expanded clone, and some rows leave it out.

v_gene: TRBV10-2; abundance: few; j_gene: TRBJ1-1; d_gene: TRBD1; CDR3aa: CASKDRSLMNTEAFF; CDR3nt: TGCGCCAGCAAGGACAGGTCGTTAATGAACACTGAAGCTTTCTTT
v_gene: TRBV6-6; abundance: .; j_gene: TRBJ1-3; d_gene: .; CDR3aa: CASTTTGSGNTIYF; CDR3nt: TGTGCCAGCACCACCACAGGGTCCGGAAACACCATATATTTT
v_gene: TRBV7-3; abundance: .; j_gene: TRBJ2-3; d_gene: .; CDR3aa: CASSLGGYDTQYF; CDR3nt: TGTGCCAGCAGCTTAGGAGGGTACGATACGCAGTATTTT
v_gene: TRBV15; abundance: .; j_gene: TRBJ2-1; d_gene: TRBD2; CDR3aa: CATQPGLVNEQFF; CDR3nt: TGTGCCACCCAACCGGGACTAGTAAATGAGCAGTTCTTC
v_gene: TRBV9; abundance: once; j_gene: TRBJ2-7; d_gene: TRBD2; CDR3aa: CASSPRAGESSYEQYF; CDR3nt: TGTGCCAGCAGCCCCAGGGCGGGGGAGAGCTCCTACGAGCAGTACTTC
v_gene: TRBV6-5; abundance: .; j_gene: TRBJ1-6; d_gene: .; CDR3aa: CASSNGQSNSPLHF; CDR3nt: TGTGCCAGCAGTAATGGACAGTCTAATTCACCCCTCCACTTT
v_gene: TRBV6-2/TRBV6-3; abundance: .; j_gene: TRBJ2-3; d_gene: TRBD1; CDR3aa: CASSYEQGVIGTDTQYF; CDR3nt: TGTGCCAGCAGTTACGAACAGGGGGTGATTGGGACAGATACGCAGTATTTT
v_gene: TRBV7-2; abundance: few; j_gene: TRBJ1-2; d_gene: .; CDR3aa: CASSLGEQGPYGYTF; CDR3nt: TGTGCCAGCAGCTTAGGAGAACAGGGTCCCTATGGCTACACCTTC
v_gene: TRBV20-1; abundance: .; j_gene: TRBJ2-7; d_gene: TRBD1; CDR3aa: CSASTGGEQYF; CDR3nt: TGCAGTGCCAGTACAGGGGGCGAGCAGTACTTC
v_gene: TRBV2; abundance: .; j_gene: TRBJ1-5; d_gene: TRBD1; CDR3aa: CASMGQGSNQPQHF; CDR3nt: TGTGCCAGCATGGGACAGGGAAGCAATCAGCCCCAGCATTTT
v_gene: TRBV11-1; abundance: .; j_gene: TRBJ1-1; d_gene: .; CDR3aa: CASSSQETEAFF; CDR3nt: TGTGCCAGCAGCTCCCAGGAAACTGAAGCTTTCTTT
v_gene: TRBV28; abundance: .; j_gene: TRBJ1-2; d_gene: .; CDR3aa: CASGGDNYGYTF; CDR3nt: TGTGCCAGCGGCGGGGACAACTATGGCTACACCTTC
v_gene: TRBV28; abundance: .; j_gene: TRBJ1-1; d_gene: TRBD1; CDR3aa: CASSSLGQGKWRTEAFF; CDR3nt: TGTGCCAGCAGCTCCCTGGGACAGGGCAAGTGGAGGACTGAAGCTTTCTTT
v_gene: TRBV9; abundance: once; j_gene: TRBJ2-1; d_gene: TRBD2; CDR3aa: CASSVASGGFSSYNEQFF; CDR3nt: TGTGCCAGCAGCGTAGCTAGCGGGGGGTTTTCCTCCTACAATGAGCAGTTCTTC
v_gene: TRBV6-5; abundance: .; j_gene: TRBJ1-1; d_gene: TRBD1; CDR3aa: CASSPSGQGFPEAFF; CDR3nt: TGTGCCAGCAGCCCCTCGGGACAGGGTTTCCCTGAAGCTTTCTTT
v_gene: TRBV19; abundance: .; j_gene: TRBJ1-6; d_gene: .; CDR3aa: CASSTAGPLHF; CDR3nt: TGTGCCAGTAGTACAGCGGGACCCCTCCACTTT
v_gene: TRBV11-2; abundance: .; j_gene: TRBJ2-7; d_gene: TRBD1; CDR3aa: CASSLDPRTGLYEQYF; CDR3nt: TGTGCCAGCAGCTTAGATCCAAGGACAGGACTCTACGAGCAGTACTTC
v_gene: TRBV19; abundance: .; j_gene: TRBJ1-5; d_gene: TRBD1; CDR3aa: CASSTKGTAYSNQPQHF; CDR3nt: TGTGCCAGTAGTACAAAAGGGACAGCATATAGCAATCAGCCCCAGCATTTT
v_gene: TRBV29-1; abundance: .; j_gene: TRBJ1-2; d_gene: TRBD1; CDR3aa: CSVEGQGIRGYTF; CDR3nt: TGCAGCGTTGAGGGACAGGGGATCCGTGGCTACACCTTC
v_gene: TRBV6-5; abundance: .; j_gene: TRBJ1-2; d_gene: .; CDR3aa: CASMSQNYGYTF; CDR3nt: TGTGCCAGCATGAGTCAAAACTATGGCTACACCTTC